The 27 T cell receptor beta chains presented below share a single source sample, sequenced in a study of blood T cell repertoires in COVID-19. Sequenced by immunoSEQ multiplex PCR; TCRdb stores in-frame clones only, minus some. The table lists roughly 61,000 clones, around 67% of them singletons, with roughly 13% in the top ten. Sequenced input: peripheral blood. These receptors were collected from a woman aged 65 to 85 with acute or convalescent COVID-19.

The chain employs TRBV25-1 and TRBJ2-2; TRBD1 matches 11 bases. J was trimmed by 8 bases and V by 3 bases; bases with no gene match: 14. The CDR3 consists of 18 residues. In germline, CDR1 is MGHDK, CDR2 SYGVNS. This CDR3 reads CASSDSRAGQGASGELFF. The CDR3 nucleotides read TGTGCCAGCAGTGATTCCCGTGCCGGACAGGGGGCATCTGGGGAGCTGTTTTTT.

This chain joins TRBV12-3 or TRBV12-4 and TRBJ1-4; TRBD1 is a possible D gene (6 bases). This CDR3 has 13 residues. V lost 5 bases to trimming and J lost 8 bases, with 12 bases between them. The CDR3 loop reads CASSETGTEKLFF. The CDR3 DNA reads TGTGCCAGCAGTGAAACAGGGACCGAAAAACTGTTTTTT.

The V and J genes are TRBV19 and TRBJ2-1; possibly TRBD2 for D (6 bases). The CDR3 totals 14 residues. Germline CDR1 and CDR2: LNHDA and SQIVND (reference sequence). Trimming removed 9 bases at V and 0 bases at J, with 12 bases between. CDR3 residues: CASRDFSSYNEQFF. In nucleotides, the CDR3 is TGTGCCAGCCGGGACTTTAGCTCCTACAATGAGCAGTTCTTC.

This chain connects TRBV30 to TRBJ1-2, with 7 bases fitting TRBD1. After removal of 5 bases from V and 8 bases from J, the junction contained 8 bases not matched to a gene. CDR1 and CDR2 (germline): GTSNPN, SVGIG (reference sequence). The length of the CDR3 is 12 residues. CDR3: CAWERQGRGYTF. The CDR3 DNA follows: TGTGCCTGGGAGAGACAGGGTAGAGGCTACACCTTC.

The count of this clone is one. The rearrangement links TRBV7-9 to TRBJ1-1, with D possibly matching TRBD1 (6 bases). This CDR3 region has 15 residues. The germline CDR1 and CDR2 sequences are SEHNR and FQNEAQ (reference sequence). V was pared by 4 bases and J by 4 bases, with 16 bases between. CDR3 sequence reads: CASSSSRGTGTEAFF. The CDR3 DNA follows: TGTGCCAGCAGCTCGTCCAGGGGCACGGGCACTGAAGCTTTCTTT.

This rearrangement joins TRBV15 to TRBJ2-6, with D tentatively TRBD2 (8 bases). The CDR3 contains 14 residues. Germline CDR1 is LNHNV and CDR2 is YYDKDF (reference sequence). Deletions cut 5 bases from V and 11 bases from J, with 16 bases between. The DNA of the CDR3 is TGTGCCACCAGCCGGGGGGGGACAGACCACGTCCTGACTTTC. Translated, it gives CATSRGGTDHVLTF.

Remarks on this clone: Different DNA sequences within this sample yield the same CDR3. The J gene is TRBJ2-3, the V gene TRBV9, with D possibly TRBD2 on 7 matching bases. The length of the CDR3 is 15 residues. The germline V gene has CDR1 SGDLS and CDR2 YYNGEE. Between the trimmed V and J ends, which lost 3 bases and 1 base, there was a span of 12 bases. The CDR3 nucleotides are TGTGCCAGCAGCGGTGGGCGGGGGCGCACAGATACGCAGTATTTT. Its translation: CASSGGRGRTDTQYF.

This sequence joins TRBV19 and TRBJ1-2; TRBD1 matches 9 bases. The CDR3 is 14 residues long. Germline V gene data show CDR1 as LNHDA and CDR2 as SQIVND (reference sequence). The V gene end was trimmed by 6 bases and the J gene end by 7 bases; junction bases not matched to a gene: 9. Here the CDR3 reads CASSLKQGAAGYTF. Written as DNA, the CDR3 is TGTGCCAGTAGCCTTAAACAGGGGGCGGCTGGCTACACCTTC.

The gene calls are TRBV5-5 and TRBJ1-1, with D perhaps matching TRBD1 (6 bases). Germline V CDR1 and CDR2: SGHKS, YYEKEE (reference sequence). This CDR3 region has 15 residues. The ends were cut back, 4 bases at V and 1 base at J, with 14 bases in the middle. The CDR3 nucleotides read TGTGCCAGCAGCCACTATGACAGGCCGAACACTGAAGCTTTCTTT. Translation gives CASSHYDRPNTEAFF.

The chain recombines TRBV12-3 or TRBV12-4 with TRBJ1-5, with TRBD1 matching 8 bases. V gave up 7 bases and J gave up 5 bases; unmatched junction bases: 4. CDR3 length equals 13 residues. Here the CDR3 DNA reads TGTGCCAGCAATTCAGGGGGCCATCAGCCCCAGCATTTT. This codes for CASNSGGHQPQHF.

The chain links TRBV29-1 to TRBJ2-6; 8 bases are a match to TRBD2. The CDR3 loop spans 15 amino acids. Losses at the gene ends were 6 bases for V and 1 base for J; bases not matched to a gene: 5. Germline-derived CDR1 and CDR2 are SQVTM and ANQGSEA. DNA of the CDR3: TGCAGCGTCCCCCGCGGGGGGTCTGGGGCCAACGTCCTGACTTTC. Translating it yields CSVPRGGSGANVLTF.

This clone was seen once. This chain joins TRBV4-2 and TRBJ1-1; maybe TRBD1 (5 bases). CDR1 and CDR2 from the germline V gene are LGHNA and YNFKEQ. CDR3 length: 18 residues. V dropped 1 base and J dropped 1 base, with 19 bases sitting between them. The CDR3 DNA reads TGTGCCAGCAGCCAAGTCCAAAAGGGATGGGGGGGGAACACTGAAGCTTTCTTT. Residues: CASSQVQKGWGGNTEAFF.

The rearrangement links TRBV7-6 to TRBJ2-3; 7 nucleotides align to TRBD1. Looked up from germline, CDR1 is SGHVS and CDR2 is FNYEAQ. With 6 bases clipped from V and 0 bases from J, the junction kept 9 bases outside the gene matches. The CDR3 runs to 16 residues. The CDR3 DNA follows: TGTGCCAGCAGGTCATTCAGGGGGATTAGCACAGATACGCAGTATTTT. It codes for CASRSFRGISTDTQYF. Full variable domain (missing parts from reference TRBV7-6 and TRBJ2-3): GAGVSQSPRYKVTKRGQDVALRCDPISGHVSLYWYRQALGQGPEFLTYFNYEAQQDKSGLPNDRFSAERPEGSISTLTIQRTEQRDSAMYRCASRSFRGISTDTQYFGPGTRLTVL.

CDR3 in DNA: TGTGCCAGCAGCCGACAGCGTTGGGGCTACACCTTC. This codes for CASSRQRWGYTF. The chain combines TRBV5-8 with TRBJ1-2; the D gene is possibly TRBD1 (5 bases). Trimming removed 4 bases at V and 8 bases at J, with 12 bases between. This CDR3 contains 12 residues. The germline CDR1 and CDR2 sequences are SGHTS and YDEGEE.

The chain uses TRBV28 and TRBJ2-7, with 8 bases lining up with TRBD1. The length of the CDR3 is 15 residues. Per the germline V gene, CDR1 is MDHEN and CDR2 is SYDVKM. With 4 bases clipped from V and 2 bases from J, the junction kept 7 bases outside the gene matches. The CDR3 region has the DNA TGTGCCAGCAGTTCACCCGGACAGGGAGCCTACGAGCAGTACTTC. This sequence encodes CASSSPGQGAYEQYF.

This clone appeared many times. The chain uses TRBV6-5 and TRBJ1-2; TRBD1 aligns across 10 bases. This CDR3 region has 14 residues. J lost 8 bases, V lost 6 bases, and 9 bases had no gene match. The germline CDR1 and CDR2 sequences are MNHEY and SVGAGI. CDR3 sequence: CASRATGGAGGYTF. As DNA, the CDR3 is TGTGCCAGCAGGGCGACAGGGGGCGCGGGAGGCTACACCTTC.

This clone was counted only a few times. CDR3 DNA sequence: TGCGCCAGCAGCTTATCTGCAGGGATTTATGAAAAACTGTTTTTT. It translates to CASSLSAGIYEKLFF. V and J are TRBV5-1 and TRBJ1-4, with a possible D match to TRBD1 (5 bases). Trimming shortened V by 2 bases and J by 6 bases, and 14 bases separated the two germline ends. Germline V lookup: CDR1 SGHRS, CDR2 YFSETQ. There are 15 residues in the CDR3.

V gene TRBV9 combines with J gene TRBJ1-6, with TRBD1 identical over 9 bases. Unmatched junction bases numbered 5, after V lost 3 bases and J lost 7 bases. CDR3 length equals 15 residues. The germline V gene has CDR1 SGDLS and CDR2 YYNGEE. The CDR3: CASSAGQGRNSPLHF. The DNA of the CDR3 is TGTGCCAGCAGCGCGGGACAGGGAAGGAATTCACCCCTCCACTTT.

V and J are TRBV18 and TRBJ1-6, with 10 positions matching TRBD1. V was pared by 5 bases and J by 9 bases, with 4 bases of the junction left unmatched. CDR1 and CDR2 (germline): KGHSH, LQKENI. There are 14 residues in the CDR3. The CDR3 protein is CASSSRDRGSPLHF. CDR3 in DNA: TGTGCCAGCTCATCGCGGGACAGGGGTTCACCCCTCCACTTT.

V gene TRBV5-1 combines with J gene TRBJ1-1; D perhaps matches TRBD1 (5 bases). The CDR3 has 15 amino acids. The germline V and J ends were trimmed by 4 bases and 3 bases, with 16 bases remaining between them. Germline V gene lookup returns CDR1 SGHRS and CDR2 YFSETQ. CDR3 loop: CASSAGTARDTEAFF. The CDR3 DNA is TGCGCCAGCAGCGCGGGGACGGCTAGGGACACTGAAGCTTTCTTT.

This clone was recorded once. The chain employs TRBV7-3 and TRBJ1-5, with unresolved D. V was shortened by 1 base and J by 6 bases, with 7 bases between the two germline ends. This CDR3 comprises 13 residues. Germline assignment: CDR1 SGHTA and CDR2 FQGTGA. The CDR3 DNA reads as TGTGCCAGCAGCTTAAGCGTTGGTCAGCCCCAGCATTTT. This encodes CASSLSVGQPQHF.

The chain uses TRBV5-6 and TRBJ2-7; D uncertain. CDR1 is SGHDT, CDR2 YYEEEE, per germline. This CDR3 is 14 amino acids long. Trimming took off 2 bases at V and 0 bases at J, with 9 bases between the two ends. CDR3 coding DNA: TGTGCCAGCAGCTTTCTGGTTAGCTCCTACGAGCAGTACTTC. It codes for CASSFLVSSYEQYF.

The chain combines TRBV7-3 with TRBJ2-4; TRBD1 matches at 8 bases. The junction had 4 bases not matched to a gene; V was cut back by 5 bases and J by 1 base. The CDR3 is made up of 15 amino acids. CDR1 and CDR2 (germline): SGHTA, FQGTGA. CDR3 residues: CASSPGQVAKNIQYF. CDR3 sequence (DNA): TGTGCCAGCAGCCCGGGACAGGTCGCCAAAAACATTCAGTACTTC.

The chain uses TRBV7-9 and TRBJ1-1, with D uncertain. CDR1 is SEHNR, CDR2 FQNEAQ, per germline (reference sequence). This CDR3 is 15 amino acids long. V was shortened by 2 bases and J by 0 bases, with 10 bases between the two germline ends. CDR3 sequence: CASSLWENMNTEAFF. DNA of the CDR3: TGTGCCAGCAGCTTATGGGAGAACATGAACACTGAAGCTTTCTTT.

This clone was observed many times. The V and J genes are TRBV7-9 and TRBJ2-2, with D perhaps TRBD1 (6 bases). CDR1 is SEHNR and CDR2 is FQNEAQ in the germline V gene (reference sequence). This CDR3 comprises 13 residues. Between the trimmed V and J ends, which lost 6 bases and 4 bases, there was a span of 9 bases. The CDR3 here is CASRSRGTGELFF. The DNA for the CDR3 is TGTGCCAGCAGGAGCAGGGGCACCGGGGAGCTGTTTTTT.

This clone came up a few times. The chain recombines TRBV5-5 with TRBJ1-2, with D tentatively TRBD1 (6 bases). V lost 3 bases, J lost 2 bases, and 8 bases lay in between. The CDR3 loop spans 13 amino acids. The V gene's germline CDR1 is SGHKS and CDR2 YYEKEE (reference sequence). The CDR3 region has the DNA TGTGCCAGCAGCTACAGGGTAAACTATGGCTACACCTTC. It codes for CASSYRVNYGYTF.

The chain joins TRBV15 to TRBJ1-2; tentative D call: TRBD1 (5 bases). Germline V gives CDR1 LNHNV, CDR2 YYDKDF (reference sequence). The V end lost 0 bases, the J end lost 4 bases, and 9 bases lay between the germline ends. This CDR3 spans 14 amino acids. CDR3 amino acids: CATSREKGSYGYTF. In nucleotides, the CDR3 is TGTGCCACCAGCAGAGAGAAGGGGTCCTATGGCTACACCTTC.